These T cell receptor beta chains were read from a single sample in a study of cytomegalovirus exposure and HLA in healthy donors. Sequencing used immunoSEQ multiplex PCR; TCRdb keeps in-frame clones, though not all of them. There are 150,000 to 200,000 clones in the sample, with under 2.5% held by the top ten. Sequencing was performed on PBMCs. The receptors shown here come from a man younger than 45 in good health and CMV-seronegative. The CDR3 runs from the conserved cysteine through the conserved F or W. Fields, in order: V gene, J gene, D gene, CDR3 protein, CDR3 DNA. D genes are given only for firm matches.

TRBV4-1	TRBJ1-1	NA	CASSLQPGGTEAFF	TGCGCCAGCAGCCTCCAACCGGGGGGCACTGAAGCTTTCTTT
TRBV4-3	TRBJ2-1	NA	CASSPWSGASYNEQFF	TGCGCCAGCAGCCCTTGGTCAGGGGCTTCCTACAATGAGCAGTTCTTC
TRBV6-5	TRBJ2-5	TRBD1	CASQAGGSETQYF	TGTGCCAGTCAGGCAGGGGGCTCGGAGACCCAGTACTTC
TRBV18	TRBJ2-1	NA	CASSPASSYNEQFF	TGTGCCAGCTCACCAGCCAGCTCCTACAATGAGCAGTTCTTC
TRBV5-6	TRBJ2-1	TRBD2	CASSPLAGGVNEQFF	TGTGCCAGCAGCCCGCTAGCGGGAGGCGTGAATGAGCAGTTCTTC
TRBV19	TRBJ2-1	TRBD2	CASSILWRESYNEQFF	TGTGCCAGTAGTATCCTGTGGCGGGAGTCCTACAATGAGCAGTTCTTC
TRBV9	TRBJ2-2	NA	CASSVAGGELFF	TGTGCCAGCAGCGTAGCCGGCGGGGAGCTGTTTTTT
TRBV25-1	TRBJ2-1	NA	CASSESARANEQFF	TGTGCCAGCAGTGAATCCGCGAGGGCTAATGAGCAGTTCTTC
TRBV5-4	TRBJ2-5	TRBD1	CASSLGTGALTQYF	TGTGCCAGCAGCTTGGGAACAGGGGCTCTGACCCAGTACTTC
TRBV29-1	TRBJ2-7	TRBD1	CSARTGGAFGEQYF	TGCAGCGCCAGAACAGGGGGCGCGTTCGGCGAGCAGTACTTC
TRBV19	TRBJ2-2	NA	CASKRAEGPGELFF	TGTGCCAGTAAGAGGGCAGAAGGCCCCGGGGAGCTGTTTTTT
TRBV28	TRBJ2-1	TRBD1	CATNTGGYNEQFF	TGTGCCACCAACACAGGGGGCTACAATGAGCAGTTCTTC
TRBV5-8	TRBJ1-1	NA	CASSTRVAEAFF	TGTGCCAGCAGCACCAGGGTCGCTGAAGCTTTCTTT
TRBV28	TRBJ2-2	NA	CASRDPGLGDTGELFF	TGTGCCAGCAGGGACCCGGGACTCGGCGACACCGGGGAGCTGTTTTTT
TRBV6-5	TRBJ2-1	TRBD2	CASSYSRAGGGNEQFF	TGTGCCAGCAGTTACTCACGGGCGGGAGGTGGCAATGAGCAGTTCTTC
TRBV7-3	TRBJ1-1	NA	CASSSGAEAFF	TGTGCCAGCAGTTCCGGGGCTGAAGCTTTCTTT
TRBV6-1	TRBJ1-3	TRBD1	CASTPDRGPGNTIYF	TGTGCCAGCACTCCGGACAGGGGGCCAGGAAACACCATATATTTT
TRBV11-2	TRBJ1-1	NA	CASSLGQGGNTEAFF	TGTGCCAGCAGCTTAGGGCAGGGAGGGAACACTGAAGCTTTCTTT
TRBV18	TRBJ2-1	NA	CASSPQQGSYNEQFF	TGTGCCAGCTCACCACAACAGGGCTCTTACAATGAGCAGTTCTTC
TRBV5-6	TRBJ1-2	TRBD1	CASSWTGVSGYTF	TGTGCCAGCAGCTGGACAGGGGTTAGTGGCTACACCTTC
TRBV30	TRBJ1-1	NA	CASSRETEAFF	TGTGCCTCGTCCCGCGAGACTGAAGCTTTCTTT
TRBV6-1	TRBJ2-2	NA	CASSEGLANGGELFF	TGTGCCAGCAGTGAAGGGCTAGCGAATGGCGGGGAGCTGTTTTTT
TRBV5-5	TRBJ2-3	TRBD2	CASSTGTSGSADTQYF	TGTGCCAGCAGCACGGGGACTAGCGGGAGCGCAGATACGCAGTATTTT
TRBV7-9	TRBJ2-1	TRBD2	CASSFQLAAALSYNEQFF	TGTGCCAGCAGCTTCCAACTAGCGGCCGCCCTCTCCTACAATGAGCAGTTCTTC
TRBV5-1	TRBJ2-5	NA	CASSLFGQGGETQYF	TGCGCCAGCAGCTTGTTCGGGCAGGGTGGGGAGACCCAGTACTTC
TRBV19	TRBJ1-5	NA	CASSFGLDQPQHF	TGTGCCAGTAGTTTCGGACTCGATCAGCCCCAGCATTTT
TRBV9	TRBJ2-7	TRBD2	CASSVEREAAYEQYF	TGTGCCAGCAGCGTAGAACGGGAGGCCGCCTACGAGCAGTACTTC
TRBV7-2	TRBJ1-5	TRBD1	CASSPRTGVTYQPQHF	TGTGCCAGCAGCCCCCGGACAGGGGTAACCTATCAGCCCCAGCATTTT
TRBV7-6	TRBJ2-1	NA	CASSLGARGSDEQFF	TGTGCCAGCAGCTTAGGGGCCAGGGGTTCAGATGAGCAGTTCTTC
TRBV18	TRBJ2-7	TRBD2	CASSPSGMGDEQYF	TGTGCCAGCTCACCTAGCGGGATGGGGGACGAGCAGTACTTC
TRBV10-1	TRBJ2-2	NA	CASSKDSNTGELFF	TGCGCCAGCAGTAAGGACAGTAACACCGGGGAGCTGTTTTTT
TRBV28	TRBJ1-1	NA	CASSRPRQGQNTEAFF	TGTGCCAGCAGCAGACCCCGCCAGGGACAGAACACTGAAGCTTTCTTT
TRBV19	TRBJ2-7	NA	CASSMLATTYEQYF	TGTGCCAGTAGTATGTTAGCCACTACCTACGAGCAGTACTTC
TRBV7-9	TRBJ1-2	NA	CASSLAAQTTGGYTF	TGTGCCAGCAGCTTGGCAGCACAAACGACGGGAGGCTACACCTTC
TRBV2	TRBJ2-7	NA	CASAPAYEQYF	TGTGCCAGCGCCCCAGCCTACGAGCAGTACTTC
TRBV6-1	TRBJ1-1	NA	CALRPEMNTEAFF	TGTGCCTTGAGGCCGGAAATGAACACTGAAGCTTTCTTT
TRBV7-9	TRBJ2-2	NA	CASSLDGGSNTGELFF	TGTGCCAGCAGCTTAGACGGGGGTTCGAACACCGGGGAGCTGTTTTTT
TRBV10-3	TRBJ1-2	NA	CAISETGTTNYGYTF	TGTGCCATCAGTGAAACCGGGACAACCAACTATGGCTACACCTTC
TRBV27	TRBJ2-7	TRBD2	CASSALLAYPSYEQYF	TGTGCCAGCAGTGCCCTACTAGCGTACCCCTCCTACGAGCAGTACTTC
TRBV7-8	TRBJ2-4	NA	CASSLGAGSKNIQYF	TGTGCCAGCAGCTTAGGTGCAGGGTCCAAAAACATTCAGTACTTC
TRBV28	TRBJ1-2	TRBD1	CASSLGTGAGYGYTF	TGTGCCAGCAGTTTGGGGACAGGGGCGGGGTATGGCTACACCTTC
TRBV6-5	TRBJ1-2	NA	CASSPQGGGYTF	TGTGCCAGCAGTCCCCAGGGAGGCGGCTACACCTTC
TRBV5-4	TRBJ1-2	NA	CASSLGGAGYGYTF	TGTGCCAGCAGCTTGGGAGGGGCGGGATATGGCTACACCTTC
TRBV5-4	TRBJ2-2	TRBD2	CASSLESSGDTGELFF	TGTGCCAGCAGCTTGGAGTCTAGCGGGGACACCGGGGAGCTGTTTTTT
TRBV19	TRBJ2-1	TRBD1	CASMGQRYNEQFF	TGTGCCAGTATGGGACAGCGCTACAATGAGCAGTTCTTC
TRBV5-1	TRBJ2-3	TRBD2	CASSLGLAGFDTQYF	TGCGCCAGCAGCTTGGGACTAGCGGGGTTTGATACGCAGTATTTT
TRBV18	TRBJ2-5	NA	CASSPSLRETQYF	TGTGCCAGCTCACCCTCACTTAGAGAGACCCAGTACTTC
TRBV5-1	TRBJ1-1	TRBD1	CASSPGQGTEAFF	TGCGCCAGCAGCCCGGGACAGGGCACTGAAGCTTTCTTT
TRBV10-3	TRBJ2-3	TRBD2	CAISAAGGADTQYF	TGTGCCATCAGTGCGGCGGGAGGGGCAGATACGCAGTATTTT
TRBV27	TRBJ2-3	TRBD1	CASSPPLQGVQYF	TGTGCCAGCAGTCCGCCGCTGCAGGGGGTGCAGTATTTT
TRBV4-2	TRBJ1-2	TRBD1	CASSRSTGARFYGYTF	TGTGCCAGCAGCCGGAGTACAGGGGCCCGATTCTATGGCTACACCTTC
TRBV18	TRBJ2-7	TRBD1	CASSQDDRVAYF	TGTGCCAGCTCCCAAGACGACAGGGTGGCGTACTTC